These 31 T cell receptor beta chains originate from one sample sequenced in a study of cytomegalovirus exposure and HLA in healthy donors. Amplification used 60 Vbeta primers and 13 Jbeta primers. Assay: immunoSEQ multiplex PCR; the TCRdb copy retains only in-frame clones and omits some. Of approximately 260,000 clones listed, around four fifths are singletons. Sequenced: PBMCs. These receptors originate from a woman aged 40 to 50 in good health and CMV-seropositive.

The J gene is TRBJ2-2, the V gene TRBV4-1; a weak D match, TRBD1 (6 bases). This CDR3 spans 18 amino acids. The V end was cut by 0 bases, the J end by 6 bases, with 20 bases between. Germline assignment: CDR1 MGHRA and CDR2 YSYEKL. This chain's CDR3 is CASSQDPGQLLSSGELFF. The CDR3 bases are TGCGCCAGCAGCCAAGACCCGGGACAACTGCTCTCCTCCGGGGAGCTGTTTTTT.

The chain's CDR3 is CSAESGTGVGYGYTF. The CDR3 nucleotides read TGCAGCGCCGAAAGCGGGACAGGGGTCGGCTATGGCTACACCTTC. The chain is built from TRBV29-1 and TRBJ1-2; 10 bases map to TRBD1. CDR1 SQVTM and CDR2 ANQGSEA come from the germline V gene. Trimming removed 7 bases from V and 4 bases from J; junction bases left unmatched: 12. This CDR3 comprises 15 residues.

For this clone: This specimen includes other DNA sequences encoding the same CDR3. The chain carries TRBV6-5 and TRBJ2-7; D might be TRBD2 (6 bases). The length of the CDR3 is 13 residues. The germline CDR1 and CDR2 sequences are MNHEY and SVGAGI. V was shortened by 4 bases and J by 3 bases, with 10 bases between the two germline ends. The CDR3 region has the DNA TGTGCCAGCAGTTTCTCCGGGGGCTACGAGCAGTACTTC. Protein: CASSFSGGYEQYF.

This rearrangement joins TRBV6-6 to TRBJ2-7; tentatively, D is TRBD2 (5 bases). The CDR3 is 15 residues long. Trimming shortened V by 6 bases and J by 3 bases, and 18 bases separated the two germline ends. Germline V CDR1 and CDR2: MNHNY, SVGAGI (reference sequence). The CDR3 loop is CASSSSRGMFYEQYF. The DNA for the CDR3 is TGTGCCAGCAGCTCCAGCCGGGGTATGTTCTACGAGCAGTACTTC.

V is TRBV11-3 and J is TRBJ2-7; 9 bases line up with TRBD1. V trimming: 4 bases; J trimming: 5 bases; junction bases outside the gene matches: 3. CDR1 is SGHNT and CDR2 is YENEEA in the germline V gene. This CDR3 comprises 13 residues. This CDR3 is CASSYRGQNEQYF. The DNA of the CDR3 is TGTGCCAGCAGCTACAGGGGGCAGAACGAGCAGTACTTC. Supplemented by reference TRBV11-3 and TRBJ2-7, the full variable domain reads EAGVVQSPRYKIIEKKQPVAFWCNPISGHNTLYWYLQNLGQGPELLIRYENEEAVDDSQLPKDRFSAERLKGVDSTLKIQPAELGDSAVYLCASSYRGQNEQYFGPGTRLTVT.

DNA for the CDR3: TGTGCCTGGAGTGCTGGACTGTATAGCAATCAGCCCCAGCATTTT. This gives the protein CAWSAGLYSNQPQHF. J is TRBJ1-5 and V is TRBV30; D is uncertain. CDR3 length: 15 residues. Per the germline V gene, CDR1 is GTSNPN and CDR2 is SVGIG (reference sequence). Trimming left V 1 base short and J 0 bases short, with 10 bases between.

The chain joins TRBV9 to TRBJ2-1; 7 bases are shared with TRBD2. Trimming at V came to 0 bases and at J to 4 bases, leaving 7 bases not matched to a gene. The CDR3 is 16 amino acids. Germline CDR1 reads SGDLS; CDR2 reads YYNGEE. Here the CDR3 reads CASSVAGLGSYNEQFF. CDR3 nucleotide sequence: TGTGCCAGCAGCGTAGCAGGACTAGGCTCGTACAATGAGCAGTTCTTC. Supplemented by reference TRBV9 and TRBJ2-1, the full variable domain reads DSGVTQTPKHLITATGQRVTLRCSPRSGDLSVYWYQQSLDQGLQFLIQYYNGEERAKGNILERFSAQQFPDLHSELNLSSLELGDSALYFCASSVAGLGSYNEQFFGPGTRLTVL.

The CDR3 loop reads CSVLPTEAGLNEKLFF. The CDR3 nucleotides read TGCAGCGTCCTGCCAACCGAGGCAGGGTTAAATGAAAAACTGTTTTTT. The chain joins TRBV29-1 to TRBJ1-4, with TRBD1 as a possible D gene (5 bases). This CDR3 contains 16 residues. Per germline, CDR1 SQVTM and CDR2 ANQGSEA. V shed 6 bases and J shed 5 bases, with 22 bases lying between them.

Details on this clone: One end of the junction is discordant with germline, which a read error may explain. This CDR3 is also generated by other DNA sequences in the sample. The chain is built from TRBV13 and TRBJ2-5; possible D gene TRBD2, 5 bases. The CDR3 contains 13 residues. Germline V gene lookup returns CDR1 PRHDT and CDR2 FYEKMQ (reference sequence). DNA for the CDR3: TGCGCCAGCAGCTTAAAGGACTCAGAGACCCAGTACTTC. It is translated as CASSLKDSETQYF.

This sequence joins TRBV15 and TRBJ1-1; D not certain. V lost 0 bases to trimming and J lost 6 bases, with 5 bases between them. The CDR3 contains 12 residues. CDR1 is LNHNV and CDR2 is YYDKDF in the germline V gene (reference sequence). The CDR3 DNA reads as TGTGCCACCAGCAGAGATCAATCTGAAGCTTTCTTT. It specifies CATSRDQSEAFF.

V usage is TRBV11-3 and J usage is TRBJ2-7, with D perhaps matching TRBD1 (5 bases). Germline assignment: CDR1 SGHNT and CDR2 YENEEA. V shed 3 bases and J shed 2 bases, with 17 bases lying between them. This CDR3 has 16 amino acids. For the CDR3, the DNA is TGTGCCAGCAGCTTTATCCCTGGGGCAGGGCCCTACGAGCAGTACTTC. Amino acid sequence: CASSFIPGAGPYEQYF.

Written as DNA, the CDR3 is TGTGCCAGTAGTATTTGGAGGGATTCGTACTCAGATACGCAGTATTTT. Amino acid sequence: CASSIWRDSYSDTQYF. V usage is TRBV19 and J usage is TRBJ2-3; D possibly corresponds to TRBD2 (6 bases). Germline V gene lookup returns CDR1 LNHDA and CDR2 SQIVND (reference sequence). V shed 3 bases and J shed 4 bases, with 17 bases lying between them. The CDR3 is 16 residues long.

The chain carries TRBV28 and TRBJ2-7; 7 nucleotides agree with TRBD2. The CDR3 has 15 residues. With V trimmed by 3 bases and J by 4 bases, 9 bases remained unmatched. Germline V lookup: CDR1 MDHEN, CDR2 SYDVKM. As DNA, the CDR3 is TGTGCCAGCAGTTTGCCGGGGCAGGGAGGGTACGAGCAGTACTTC. Protein: CASSLPGQGGYEQYF.

The chain couples TRBV28 to TRBJ2-7; 9 nucleotides agree with TRBD2. Germline values: CDR1 MDHEN, CDR2 SYDVKM. CDR3 size: 14 residues. V trimming: 6 bases; J trimming: 2 bases; junction bases outside the gene matches: 5. The CDR3 sequence: CASSTTSGPYEQYF. DNA for the CDR3: TGTGCCAGCAGCACGACTAGCGGCCCCTACGAGCAGTACTTC.

V gene TRBV19 combines with J gene TRBJ2-3, with D perhaps matching TRBD2 (5 bases). V was trimmed by 2 bases and J by 4 bases, leaving 10 bases between them. This CDR3 is built from 14 residues. Germline V gene lookup returns CDR1 LNHDA and CDR2 SQIVND (reference sequence). This CDR3 is CASSIIDYPDTQYF. CDR3 sequence (DNA): TGTGCCAGTAGTATAATAGACTATCCAGATACGCAGTATTTT.

The rearrangement joins TRBV19 to TRBJ1-5; D is possibly TRBD1 (5 bases). Germline CDR1 reads LNHDA; CDR2 reads SQIVND (reference sequence). CDR3 size: 12 residues. V was trimmed by 5 bases and J by 6 bases, leaving 8 bases between them. CDR3 loop: CASSSGRQPQHF. The CDR3 DNA sequence: TGTGCCAGTAGTTCAGGGCGTCAGCCCCAGCATTTT.

J is TRBJ2-7 and V is TRBV10-3; perhaps TRBD2 as D (6 bases). The V and J ends lost 7 bases and 0 bases respectively, with 13 bases between them. Germline CDR1 and CDR2: ENHRY and SYGVKD. The CDR3 runs to 14 residues. In DNA form, the CDR3 reads TGTGCCATCACCCGGGACTCCAACTCCTACGAGCAGTACTTC. It specifies CAITRDSNSYEQYF.

This rearrangement joins TRBV11-3 to TRBJ2-1; 7 nucleotides agree with TRBD1. The germline gives CDR1 SGHNT, CDR2 YENEEA. V gave up 4 bases and J gave up 3 bases; unmatched junction bases: 0. The CDR3 runs 13 residues. CDR3 in amino acids: CASSWDSYNEQFF. CDR3 DNA: TGTGCCAGCAGCTGGGACAGCTACAATGAGCAGTTCTTC. The variable domain in full, with the rest retrieved from reference TRBV11-3 and TRBJ2-1, is EAGVVQSPRYKIIEKKQPVAFWCNPISGHNTLYWYLQNLGQGPELLIRYENEEAVDDSQLPKDRFSAERLKGVDSTLKIQPAELGDSAVYLCASSWDSYNEQFFGPGTRLTVL.

For this clone: Other DNA sequences in the same sample also yield this CDR3. The rearrangement uses TRBV5-1 and TRBJ1-1, with 7 bases identical to TRBD1. This CDR3 spans 13 amino acids. Germline CDR1 reads SGHRS; CDR2 reads YFSETQ. V was clipped by 1 base and J by 5 bases; unmatched bases: 2. The CDR3 region is CASSLTGATEAFF. The CDR3 DNA reads TGCGCCAGCAGCTTGACAGGGGCGACTGAAGCTTTCTTT.

The chain employs TRBV5-1 and TRBJ2-7; weak D call: TRBD2 (5 bases). The germline V gene has CDR1 SGHRS and CDR2 YFSETQ. The CDR3 has 15 residues. V was cut by 0 bases and J by 2 bases, with 12 bases left in between. The CDR3 loop reads CASSLAKAEPYEQYF. The CDR3 region has the DNA TGCGCCAGCAGCTTGGCCAAAGCGGAACCCTACGAGCAGTACTTC. Full variable domain (outside the CDR3, taken from reference TRBV5-1 and TRBJ2-7): KAGVTQTPRYLIKTRGQQVTLSCSPISGHRSVSWYQQTPGQGLQFLFEYFSETQRNKGNFPGRFSGRQFSNSRSEMNVSTLELGDSALYLCASSLAKAEPYEQYFGPGTRLTVT.

This clone has just one count. The chain recombines TRBV2 with TRBJ1-4, with 7 bases lining up with TRBD1. Per germline, CDR1 SNHLY and CDR2 FYNNEI. After removal of 4 bases from V and 4 bases from J, the junction contained 12 bases not matched to a gene. The CDR3 consists of 17 residues. In DNA, the CDR3 is TGTGCCAGCAGTGGAAGCCTAGGACAGGCGAGTAATGAAAAACTGTTTTTT. It translates to CASSGSLGQASNEKLFF. Drawing the rest from reference TRBV2 and TRBJ1-4, the complete variable domain is EPEVTQTPSHQVTQMGQEVILRCVPISNHLYFYWYRQILGQKVEFLVSFYNNEISEKSEIFDDQFSVERPDGSNFTLKIRSTKLEDSAMYFCASSGSLGQASNEKLFFGSGTQLSVL.

This CDR3 reads CASSNRDTNTDTQYF. The CDR3 DNA reads TGTGCCAGCTCAAACCGGGACACCAACACAGATACGCAGTATTTT. The chain uses TRBV18 and TRBJ2-3; D is possibly TRBD1 (6 bases). The germline CDR1 and CDR2 sequences are KGHSH and LQKENI. This CDR3 region has 15 residues. Trimming shortened V by 5 bases and J by 2 bases, and 14 bases separated the two germline ends.

This chain links TRBV4-2 with TRBJ1-1, with D unresolved. This CDR3 is 14 amino acids long. Germline CDR1 reads LGHNA; CDR2 reads YNFKEQ. The ends were cut back, 5 bases at V and 0 bases at J, with 10 bases in the middle. For the CDR3, the DNA is TGTGCCAGCAGCTTCCGCGATATGAACACTGAAGCTTTCTTT. This gives the protein CASSFRDMNTEAFF.

The chain joins TRBV6-1 to TRBJ1-6; D remains ambiguous. In germline, CDR1 is MNHNS, CDR2 SASEGT. This CDR3 comprises 11 residues. Trimming cost V 7 bases and J 14 bases, with 12 bases left between them. As DNA, the CDR3 is TGTGCCAGCACGGAGGGATCGACCCTCCACTTT. This encodes CASTEGSTLHF.

This clone was seen a few times. The chain combines TRBV7-9 with TRBJ2-7, with 10 bases matching TRBD1. Germline V gives CDR1 SEHNR, CDR2 FQNEAQ (reference sequence). The CDR3 spans 16 residues. Trimming cost V 1 base and J 5 bases; bases outside gene matches: 8. The CDR3 DNA follows: TGTGCCAGCAGCTTAGGGTCCGGGACAGGGGCCCACGAGCAGTACTTC. Protein sequence: CASSLGSGTGAHEQYF.

The chain employs TRBV29-1 and TRBJ2-5; 11 bases agree with TRBD1. CDR3 length equals 15 residues. The J segment lost 5 bases and the V segment lost 4 bases, leaving 9 bases of the junction unmatched. Germline V lookup: CDR1 SQVTM, CDR2 ANQGSEA. CDR3 loop: CSVGGTGGGSETQYF. The CDR3, as DNA: TGCAGCGTTGGGGGGACAGGGGGGGGATCGGAGACCCAGTACTTC.

This chain uses TRBV30 with TRBJ2-1, with TRBD2 matching 16 bases. V was clipped by 4 bases and J by 1 base; unmatched bases: 7. The CDR3 is 18 amino acids. Looked up from germline, CDR1 is GTSNPN and CDR2 is SVGIG (reference sequence). The CDR3 reads CAWIPGLAGGKSYNEQFF. The CDR3 DNA is TGTGCCTGGATCCCGGGACTAGCGGGAGGGAAATCCTACAATGAGCAGTTCTTC.

The chain has TRBV7-6 and TRBJ2-7; perhaps TRBD2 as D (6 bases). Between the trimmed V and J ends, which lost 2 bases and 0 bases, there was a span of 11 bases. CDR3 size: 15 residues. The germline V gene encodes CDR1 SGHVS and CDR2 FNYEAQ. CDR3 sequence: CASSLSRGSSYEQYF. CDR3 in DNA: TGTGCCAGCAGCTTATCCCGGGGGAGCTCCTACGAGCAGTACTTC.

The chain is built from TRBV28 and TRBJ2-5; 9 nucleotides align to TRBD2. The closer fit of TRBJ2-7 to the DNA end suggests the J call may be wrong. Germline-derived CDR1 and CDR2 are MDHEN and SYDVKM. The CDR3 runs 15 residues. CDR3 in amino acids: CASSFGLAGSYEQYF. The CDR3, as DNA: TGTGCCAGCAGTTTTGGGCTAGCGGGGTCCTACGAGCAGTACTTC.

J is TRBJ1-5 and V is TRBV2, with no clear D. Germline CDR1 SNHLY, CDR2 FYNNEI. CDR3 length: 15 amino acids. V was trimmed by 5 bases and J by 1 base, leaving 12 bases between them. The CDR3 spells CASSQIRESNQPQHF. CDR3 nucleotides: TGTGCCAGCAGTCAGATTAGGGAGAGCAATCAGCCCCAGCATTTT.

The chain uses TRBV7-2 and TRBJ2-7; D unclear. The CDR3 runs 15 residues. Trimming shortened V by 1 base and J by 3 bases, and 13 bases separated the two germline ends. Germline V CDR1 and CDR2: SGHTA, FQGNSA. The CDR3 DNA sequence: TGTGCCAGCAGCTTAGTCCCGTTCAGGTACTACGAGCAGTACTTC. Residues: CASSLVPFRYYEQYF.